This T cell receptor beta chain was sequenced in a study of shared clonotypes between healthy human individuals. Study information: The study used three CD4 naive, three CD4 memory, two CD8 naive and one CD8 memory plate per donor.

Trimming took 10 bases from V and 2 from J, leaving 11 bases between them. This CDR3 has 13 amino acids. Germline CDR1 is MNHNS and CDR2 is SASEGT. Researchers partitioned CD4+ cells into CD45RA+ naive and CD45RA-negative memory subsets. Sequencing was performed with immunoSEQ multiplex PCR; in TCRdb, only in-frame clones are kept and a portion is missing. The table has some 660,000 clones, 60% to 75% seen once. This clone was recorded a few times. The TCR sequence derives from a woman aged 30 to 39 in good health. J is TRBJ2-2 and V is TRBV6-1; D is uncertain. The sample consisted of memory CD4+ T cells sorted from blood. The subset was: CD45RA-negative fraction. CDR3 coding DNA: TGTGCCACCCGGTTGGTAAACACCGGGGAGCTGTTTTTT. Encoded protein: CATRLVNTGELFF.